This is a list of T cell receptor beta chains from one sample in a study of T cell responses to AZD1222 COVID-19 vaccine. Here immunoSEQ multiplex PCR was the method, and the copy in TCRdb shows in-frame clones only, minus some. Of about 88,000 clones in the sample, roughly nine tenths are singletons; the top ten hold roughly 3.5%. The specimen comprised peripheral blood, sampled on day 0 of AZD1222 vaccination. The receptors here all came from an adult in good health. The CDR3 runs from the conserved cysteine through the conserved F or W. The D gene is left open where the match is weak.

d_gene	v_gene	j_gene	CDR3aa	CDR3nt
TRBD1	TRBV6-5	TRBJ1-1	CASRDRAKSEAFF	TGTGCCAGCAGGGACAGGGCAAAATCTGAAGCTTTCTTT
-	TRBV30	TRBJ1-3	CAWSNPQKIGNTIYF	TGTGCCTGGAGTAACCCACAGAAAATTGGAAACACCATATATTTT
-	TRBV2	TRBJ1-4	CASSPGVTNEKLFF	TGTGCCAGCAGCCCAGGGGTGACTAATGAAAAACTGTTTTTT
TRBD1	TRBV6-5	TRBJ2-5	CASSRNQGARETQYF	TGTGCCAGCAGTCGCAATCAGGGGGCGAGGGAGACCCAGTACTTC
-	TRBV30	TRBJ2-5	CAYTGRNNQETQYF	TGTGCCTACACTGGACGGAACAACCAAGAGACCCAGTACTTC
-	TRBV15	TRBJ1-1	CATSRDPEGGNTEAFF	TGTGCCACCAGCAGAGATCCCGAGGGGGGGAACACTGAAGCTTTCTTT
TRBD1	TRBV6-1	TRBJ2-7	CASSGGSRTGFYEQYF	TGTGCCAGCAGTGGAGGATCGAGGACAGGGTTCTACGAGCAGTACTTC
-	TRBV5-1	TRBJ2-7	CASSLTVPYEQYF	TGCGCCAGCAGCTTGACTGTCCCCTACGAGCAGTACTTC
-	TRBV1	TRBJ1-1	CTIIYGQNTEAFF	TGCACCATTATTTACGGACAGAACACTGAAGCTTTCTTT
-	TRBV2	TRBJ1-1	CASRGLRGNTEAFF	TGTGCCAGCAGGGGCCTCCGAGGGAACACTGAAGCTTTCTTT
TRBD1	TRBV5-4	TRBJ1-3	CASSSDRGLRGNTIYF	TGTGCCAGCAGCTCGGACAGGGGTCTTAGGGGAAACACCATATATTTT
-	TRBV5-5	TRBJ1-2	CASSSPGQLNYGYTF	TGTGCCAGCAGCTCCCCAGGACAGCTAAACTATGGCTACACCTTC
-	TRBV25-1	TRBJ2-3	CASSASSTQYF	TGTGCCAGCAGTGCTAGCAGTACGCAGTATTTT
-	TRBV3-1/TRBV3-2	TRBJ2-2	CASSHGLNGELFF	TGTGCCAGCAGCCACGGACTTAACGGGGAGCTGTTTTTT
-	TRBV9	TRBJ1-2	CASSVGGGLTNYGYTF	TGTGCCAGCAGCGTAGGTGGGGGATTGACTAACTATGGCTACACCTTC
TRBD2	TRBV5-4	TRBJ2-1	CASSLGGGGNMGEQFF	TGTGCCAGCAGCTTGGGCGGCGGGGGGAATATGGGTGAGCAGTTCTTC